Each of the 6 T cell receptor beta chains below was sequenced from the same sample in a study of blood T cells in healthy people across ages. The authors ran a second PCR of roughly 6 to 12 cycles using a sample-barcoded 5' primer and a J-beta primer mix. TCRdb re-derived calls from the 5' RACE reads in MiXCR, one entry per CDR3 protein. This sample has more than 750,000 distinct CDR3 sequences, with just under 30% found just once. These same data were also listed under a study on T cells of mothers and their children.

Specimen: blood. The receptors originated from a woman between 40 and 55 years old in good health.

The V and J genes are TRBV12-3 or TRBV12-4 and TRBJ2-1; D is unclear. The CDR3 consists of 13 residues. Trimming took 1 base from V and 9 from J, leaving 10 bases between them. The CDR3 is CASSLEGWSEQFF. As DNA, the CDR3 is TGTGCCAGCAGTTTAGAGGGATGGAGTGAGCAGTTCTTC.

The chain employs TRBV4-1 and TRBJ2-1; 15 positions match TRBD2. The CDR3 spans 17 residues. From germline, CDR1 is MGHRA and CDR2 YSYEKL. V lost 3 bases and J lost 6; bases outside the gene matches: 6. The CDR3 region is CASSHPGLAGGFNEQFF. For the CDR3, the DNA is TGCGCCAGCAGCCATCCCGGACTAGCGGGAGGGTTCAATGAGCAGTTCTTC.

Note on this clonotype: Compared with germline, one end of the junction differs, possibly owing to a read error. V is TRBV7-7 and J is TRBJ2-2; 7 bases are shared with TRBD1. This CDR3 region has 14 residues. Germline V gene sequence: CDR1 SSHAT, CDR2 FNYEAQ (reference sequence). CDR3 amino acids: CASSKRTGIGELFF. The DNA of the CDR3 is TGTGCTAGCAGCAAGCGGACAGGCATCGGGGAGCTGTTTTTT.

The sample holds many counts of this clonotype. The chain couples TRBV18 to TRBJ2-5, with TRBD2 matching over 7 bases. The CDR3 is made up of 15 amino acids. Germline V gene data show CDR1 as KGHSH and CDR2 as LQKENI. The V segment lost 6 bases and the J segment 2 bases; nucleotides outside the gene matches: 9. The CDR3 DNA is TGTGCCAGCTCCCTGGGGTCTAGCGGACAAGAGACCCAGTACTTC. This codes for CASSLGSSGQETQYF.

This chain links TRBV4-3 with TRBJ1-4, with D maybe TRBD1 (5 bases). V lost 1 base to trimming and J lost 3 bases, with 9 bases between them. CDR1 and CDR2 (germline): LGHNA, YSLEER. The CDR3 consists of 15 residues. As DNA, the CDR3 is TGCGCCAGCAGCCAAGGTCACAGGTCTAATGAAAAACTGTTTTTT. Its protein product is CASSQGHRSNEKLFF.

This clonotype was seen at least ten times. The chain carries TRBV5-5 and TRBJ2-7, with TRBD1 as a possible D gene (5 bases). The V and J ends lost 0 bases and 2 bases respectively, with 12 bases between them. Germline V gene sequence: CDR1 SGHKS, CDR2 YYEKEE (reference sequence). The CDR3 contains 15 residues. Here the CDR3 DNA reads TGTGCCAGCAGCTTGGGCCCGACAGAAGCCTACGAGCAGTACTTC. Translated: CASSLGPTEAYEQYF.